The rows below give T cell receptor beta chains drawn from one sample of a study of T-cell memory formation after mild COVID-19. TCRdb re-analysed the 5' RACE reads in MiXCR, keeping a single row per CDR3 protein. The sample records around 420,000 distinct CDR3 sequences, less than 25% being singletons. Sequenced material: PBMCs or a T cell subset sorted from them (not recorded which). The source of these receptors is an adult woman who had mild COVID-19 (a few samples of this study predate the infection). Cell type and time point are not known. CDR3s include the opening cysteine and the closing phenylalanine or tryptophan. D genes are given only for firm matches. The listing skips clone size in some rows; elsewhere it reads once, few, many or a size class.

d_call: .; clone_size: .; v_call: TRBV6-5; j_call: TRBJ1-1; cdr3_nt: TGTGCCAGCAGTTTCATCCAGGGTGGTGAAGCTTTCTTT; cdr3_aa: CASSFIQGGEAFF
d_call: TRBD1; clone_size: few; v_call: TRBV18; j_call: TRBJ2-7; cdr3_nt: TGTGCCAGCTCAACAGGGGAACCCCTTCGGAACGAGCAGTACTTC; cdr3_aa: CASSTGEPLRNEQYF
d_call: TRBD1; clone_size: .; v_call: TRBV7-2; j_call: TRBJ2-5; cdr3_nt: TGTGCCAGCAGCCCGTGGGACAGGGGGCACGAGACCCAGTACTTC; cdr3_aa: CASSPWDRGHETQYF
d_call: .; clone_size: once; v_call: TRBV7-8; j_call: TRBJ1-5; cdr3_nt: TGTGCCAGCACCCTTGGGCGGGTTAGCAATCAGACCCAGCATTTT; cdr3_aa: CASTLGRVSNQTQHF
d_call: .; clone_size: few; v_call: TRBV5-5; j_call: TRBJ2-6; cdr3_nt: TGTGCCAGCAGCTTGGGTTCCCTCTCTGGGGCCAACGTCCTGACTTTC; cdr3_aa: CASSLGSLSGANVLTF
d_call: .; clone_size: .; v_call: TRBV5-1; j_call: TRBJ2-5; cdr3_nt: TGCGCCAGCAGCTGGGGTACCCCAGGGGAGACCCAGTACTTC; cdr3_aa: CASSWGTPGETQYF
d_call: .; clone_size: .; v_call: TRBV4-2; j_call: TRBJ1-2; cdr3_nt: TGTGCCAGCAGCCGAAGCAGGGTGAACCTATATGGCTACACCTTC; cdr3_aa: CASSRSRVNLYGYTF
d_call: .; clone_size: .; v_call: TRBV6-5; j_call: TRBJ2-2; cdr3_nt: TGTGCCAGCAGTTACTCGACCTGGGAACGACCGCTCACGAACACCGGGGAGCTGTTTTTT; cdr3_aa: CASSYSTWERPLTNTGELFF
d_call: .; clone_size: .; v_call: TRBV29-1; j_call: TRBJ2-2; cdr3_nt: TGCAGCGCCTCTCCCGGGACACATAACACCGGGGAGCTGTTTTTT; cdr3_aa: CSASPGTHNTGELFF
d_call: TRBD2; clone_size: .; v_call: TRBV20-1; j_call: TRBJ2-7; cdr3_nt: TGCAGTGCTAGACTCCCGGGACTAGCTTACGAGCAGTACTTC; cdr3_aa: CSARLPGLAYEQYF
d_call: .; clone_size: .; v_call: TRBV7-6; j_call: TRBJ1-2; cdr3_nt: TGTGCCAGCAGCTTAGAGGCGGCCGGGGGTTCCCATGGCTACACCTTC; cdr3_aa: CASSLEAAGGSHGYTF
d_call: .; clone_size: many; v_call: TRBV27; j_call: TRBJ2-2; cdr3_nt: TGTGCCAGCAGTTACGGGGGGCCTTCCGGGGAGCTGTTTTTT; cdr3_aa: CASSYGGPSGELFF
d_call: .; clone_size: .; v_call: TRBV7-6; j_call: TRBJ1-1; cdr3_nt: TGTGCCAGCAGCTTATCTTCCCCTCCGGATGAAGCTTTCTTT; cdr3_aa: CASSLSSPPDEAFF
d_call: TRBD2; clone_size: .; v_call: TRBV9; j_call: TRBJ2-1; cdr3_nt: TGTGCCAGCAGCGCCAGACTAGCGGGCGTCGTGGATGAGCAGTTCTTC; cdr3_aa: CASSARLAGVVDEQFF
d_call: .; clone_size: few; v_call: TRBV7-8; j_call: TRBJ2-3; cdr3_nt: TGTGCCAGCAGCTTTTCCTACAGAGGGGATACGCAGTATTTT; cdr3_aa: CASSFSYRGDTQYF
d_call: TRBD2; clone_size: few; v_call: TRBV3-1; j_call: TRBJ2-3; cdr3_nt: TGTGCCAGCAGCCAAGGCTGGAGGACTAGCGGCACAGATACGCAGTATTTT; cdr3_aa: CASSQGWRTSGTDTQYF
d_call: .; clone_size: .; v_call: TRBV4-2; j_call: TRBJ2-5; cdr3_nt: TGTGCCAGCAGCCAAACGGCAGGGGCACAAGAGACCCAGTACTTC; cdr3_aa: CASSQTAGAQETQYF
d_call: TRBD2; clone_size: .; v_call: TRBV20-1; j_call: TRBJ2-5; cdr3_nt: TGCAGTGCTAGAGACCCTGGGACTAGGAGCTGGGAGACCCAGTACTTC; cdr3_aa: CSARDPGTRSWETQYF
d_call: TRBD2; clone_size: few; v_call: TRBV19; j_call: TRBJ2-1; cdr3_nt: TGTGCCAGTAGTCCCCGACTAGCGGGGGGGGTCTACAATGAGCAGTTCTTC; cdr3_aa: CASSPRLAGGVYNEQFF
d_call: .; clone_size: few; v_call: TRBV3-1; j_call: TRBJ2-3; cdr3_nt: TGTGCCAGCAGCCAAGATGCCCGTGCCGGGGGTGGCACAGATACGCAGTATTTT; cdr3_aa: CASSQDARAGGGTDTQYF
d_call: .; clone_size: .; v_call: TRBV24-1; j_call: TRBJ2-7; cdr3_nt: TGTGCCACCAGCAGCAGCTCCTACGAGCAGTACTTC; cdr3_aa: CATSSSSYEQYF
d_call: TRBD2; clone_size: few; v_call: TRBV20-1; j_call: TRBJ2-3; cdr3_nt: TGCAGTGCTAGAGTTAAAGCTAGCGGGAGTTTCGCAGATACGCAGTATTTT; cdr3_aa: CSARVKASGSFADTQYF
d_call: TRBD2; clone_size: few; v_call: TRBV24-1; j_call: TRBJ2-1; cdr3_nt: TGTGCCACCAGTGATTTTGCTCTAGCGGGAGAGGGACCTAACAATGAGCAGTTCTTC; cdr3_aa: CATSDFALAGEGPNNEQFF
d_call: .; clone_size: .; v_call: TRBV18; j_call: TRBJ2-5; cdr3_nt: TGTGCCAGCTCACCACGGGTTCAAGAGACCCAGTACTTC; cdr3_aa: CASSPRVQETQYF
d_call: .; clone_size: few; v_call: TRBV11-2; j_call: TRBJ2-7; cdr3_nt: TGTGCCAGCAGCTTAGAGCCCCAGGCGTACGAGCAGTACTTC; cdr3_aa: CASSLEPQAYEQYF